The entry below gives a single TCR beta chain sequence along with its context. Germline V gene sequence: CDR1 SEHNR, CDR2 FQNEAQ (reference sequence). There are 14 residues in the CDR3. V trimming: 4 bases; J trimming: 3 bases; junction bases outside the gene matches: 3. This sample was taken from a study of technical replicates of blood from several donors. The method was immunoSEQ multiplex PCR; TCRdb's version includes in-frame clones alone and lacks a portion of them. Found here are tens of thousands of clones, 90% to 95% of them singletons; the top ten hold about 0.38%. Material: T cells isolated from PBMCs. This chain joins TRBV7-9 and TRBJ2-3; 8 bases are shared with TRBD1. The source is a human donor in good health. The DNA of the CDR3 is TGTGCCAGCAGCTCGGACAGGGAGACAGATACGCAGTATTTT. Protein: CASSSDRETDTQYF.